The 15 T cell receptor beta chains reported below all come from one sample, sequenced in a study of shared clonotypes between healthy human individuals. The table came from immunoSEQ multiplex PCR; TCRdb's copy has only in-frame clones and leaves some out. The sample lists hundreds of thousands of clones; around 97% were seen once. Sequencing was performed on naive CD4+ T cells sorted from blood. Documented subset: CD45RA+ positively selected. These receptors were collected from a woman aged 25-40 years in good health.

J is TRBJ2-7 and V is TRBV5-1; possible D gene TRBD2, 7 bases. Germline CDR1 reads SGHRS; CDR2 reads YFSETQ. The V end lost 3 bases, the J end lost 0 bases, and 16 bases lay between the germline ends. The CDR3 length is 16 residues. The CDR3 reads CASSSKVGGPSYEQYF. The DNA of the CDR3 is TGCGCCAGCAGCTCTAAAGTGGGGGGGCCCTCCTACGAGCAGTACTTC.

This clone has a handful of counts. V gene TRBV6-5 combines with J gene TRBJ1-2; TRBD1 is a possible D gene (6 bases). CDR1 and CDR2 (germline): MNHEY, SVGAGI. Trimming took 9 bases from V and 0 from J, leaving 11 bases between them. This CDR3 contains 13 residues. In DNA, the CDR3 is TGTGCCAGGAGGGGGGAAGCTAACTATGGCTACACCTTC. Encoded protein: CARRGEANYGYTF.

V gene TRBV9 combines with J gene TRBJ2-1; D is unresolved. The CDR3 extends over 13 amino acids. Germline V gives CDR1 SGDLS, CDR2 YYNGEE. Trimming left V 4 bases short and J 6 bases short, with 11 bases between. The CDR3 is CASSPQALNEQFF. CDR3 DNA sequence: TGTGCCAGCAGCCCCCAGGCTCTCAATGAGCAGTTCTTC.

This clone has a handful of counts. V usage is TRBV21-1 and J usage is TRBJ1-5. TRBV21-1 is deemed a pseudogene. The CDR3 has 14 residues. The CDR3 sequence: CASGTVFSNQPQHF. CDR3 sequence (DNA): TGTGCCAGCGGGACGGTTTTTAGCAATCAGCCCCAGCATTTT.

The chain couples TRBV18 to TRBJ1-5, with D uncertain. The V gene's germline CDR1 is KGHSH and CDR2 LQKENI. The CDR3 covers 17 residues. V lost 5 bases and J 3 bases, leaving 20 bases between the germline ends. DNA of the CDR3: TGTGCCAGCTCAACAAATATCGTTGCTTTCGACAATCAGCCCCAGCATTTT. It yields the protein CASSTNIVAFDNQPQHF.

This chain uses TRBV29-1 with TRBJ2-1; D is perhaps TRBD1 (5 bases). V was cut by 3 bases and J by 1 base, with 10 bases left in between. This CDR3 contains 14 residues. Germline CDR1 and CDR2: SQVTM and ANQGSEA. CDR3 nucleotide sequence: TGCAGCGTTGACAACAGGCCGTCCTACAATGAGCAGTTCTTC. The encoded protein is CSVDNRPSYNEQFF.

The J gene is TRBJ2-1, the V gene TRBV18; D perhaps matches TRBD2 (6 bases). CDR1 is KGHSH and CDR2 is LQKENI in the germline V gene. CDR3 length: 17 amino acids. Trimming left V 3 bases short and J 5 bases short, with 20 bases between. In DNA, the CDR3 is TGTGCCAGCTCACCCAGTTTATTGGAAACGGGGGACAATGAGCAGTTCTTC. It is translated as CASSPSLLETGDNEQFF.

Only one count was recorded for this clone. The gene calls are TRBV6-6 and TRBJ1-1, with D uncertain. Trimming took 2 bases from V and 1 from J, leaving 14 bases between them. Germline lookup yields CDR1 MNHNY and CDR2 SVGAGI (reference sequence). The CDR3 sequence is 16 residues long. The CDR3 DNA reads as TGTGCCAGCAGTTACATGGGGAGGAAGGAGAACACTGAAGCTTTCTTT. This translates into CASSYMGRKENTEAFF.

This chain connects TRBV28 to TRBJ1-3, with D unresolved. Germline values: CDR1 MDHEN, CDR2 SYDVKM. CDR3 size: 14 residues. The V gene lost 4 bases and the J gene lost 0 bases, with 7 bases spanning the gap. This CDR3 is CASSSQSSGNTIYF. The CDR3 nucleotides read TGTGCCAGCAGTTCGCAGAGCTCTGGAAACACCATATATTTT.

This sequence joins TRBV14 and TRBJ2-5; D gene ambiguous. Germline assignment: CDR1 SGHDN and CDR2 FVKESK. The CDR3 covers 15 residues. Trimming took 5 bases from V and 5 from J, leaving 18 bases between them. CDR3 nucleotide sequence: TGTGCCAGCAGCAGGAACCCTGGGTTTGTGGAGACCCAGTACTTC. Translated, it gives CASSRNPGFVETQYF.

J is TRBJ1-2 and V is TRBV29-1; D perhaps matches TRBD1 (5 bases). CDR3 size: 15 residues. Looked up from germline, CDR1 is SQVTM and CDR2 is ANQGSEA. V shed 1 base and J shed 8 bases, with 20 bases lying between them. CDR3 sequence (DNA): TGCAGCGTTGAAGTTACAGGCGGAGGGAGGGGAGGCTACACCTTC. Its translation: CSVEVTGGGRGGYTF.

The gene calls are TRBV7-8 and TRBJ2-6; D gene ambiguous. The CDR3 has 16 residues. Trimming took 6 bases from V and 0 from J, leaving 12 bases between them. From germline, CDR1 is SGHVS and CDR2 FQNEAQ. This CDR3 reads CASSGESFSGANVLTF. CDR3 nucleotide sequence: TGTGCCAGCAGTGGAGAATCCTTCTCTGGGGCCAACGTCCTGACTTTC.

The chain has TRBV12-5 and TRBJ2-7; TRBD2 might be the D (6 bases). The V and J ends lost 7 bases and 4 bases respectively, with 17 bases between them. This CDR3 is 14 amino acids long. The germline CDR1 and CDR2 sequences are LGHNT and FRNRAP. CDR3 nucleotides: TGTGCTAGTGACAAGGACGGGAGAAAATACGAGCAGTACTTC. Amino acids: CASDKDGRKYEQYF.

This chain uses TRBV28 with TRBJ1-5; D call uncertain. The CDR3 has 12 residues. Germline-derived CDR1 and CDR2 are MDHEN and SYDVKM. V was cut by 3 bases and J by 6 bases, with 6 bases left in between. The CDR3 sequence is CASSFPTQPQHF. The DNA for the CDR3 is TGTGCCAGCAGTTTCCCTACTCAGCCCCAGCATTTT.

The chain combines TRBV6-6 with TRBJ2-1; tentative D call: TRBD1 (5 bases). The V gene's germline CDR1 is MNHNY and CDR2 SVGAGI (reference sequence). The CDR3 covers 12 residues. Trimming shortened V by 6 bases and J by 4 bases, and 7 bases separated the two germline ends. In DNA, the CDR3 is TGTGCCAGCAGAGACAGATACAATGAGCAGTTCTTC. Its protein is CASRDRYNEQFF.